This T cell receptor (beta chain) was recovered during a study of blood T cell repertoires in COVID-19. Study-level background: Collection of acute and convalescent COVID-19 samples took place in the United States, Italy and Spain. PBMCs, B-cell-depleted T cells, or T cells provided the cDNA or gDNA that made up the material.

Per the authors' pipeline: Scientists estimated how many nucleated cells there were by amplifying reference gene primers. Clones were read by immunoSEQ multiplex PCR, and TCRdb kept only the in-frame ones, dropping some. Clone size and the V and J calls come from that table; the DNA yielded D and trimming. This sample yields a few hundred thousand clones, of which 70% to 85% are seen a single time; 9.7% belongs to the top ten. Germline loops: CDR1 SGDLS, CDR2 YYNGEE. There are 14 residues in the CDR3. V shed 3 bases and J shed 2 bases, with 10 bases lying between them. The chain joins TRBV9 to TRBJ2-3; weak D call: TRBD2 (6 bases). The receptor's source is a man aged 50-60 years with active or convalescent COVID-19. Sequencing was performed on peripheral blood. The CDR3 here is CASSAGLYTDTQYF. DNA for the CDR3: TGTGCCAGCAGCGCGGGACTTTACACAGATACGCAGTATTTT.